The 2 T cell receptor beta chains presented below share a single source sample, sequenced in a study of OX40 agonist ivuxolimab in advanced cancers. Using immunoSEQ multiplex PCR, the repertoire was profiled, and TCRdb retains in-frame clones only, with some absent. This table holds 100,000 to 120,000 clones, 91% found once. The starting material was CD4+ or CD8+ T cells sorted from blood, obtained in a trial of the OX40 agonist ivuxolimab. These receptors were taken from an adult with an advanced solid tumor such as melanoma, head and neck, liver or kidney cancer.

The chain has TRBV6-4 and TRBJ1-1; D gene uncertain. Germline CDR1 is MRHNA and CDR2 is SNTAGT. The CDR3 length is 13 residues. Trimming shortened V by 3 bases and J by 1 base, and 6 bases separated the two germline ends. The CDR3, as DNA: TGTGCCAGCAGTGATGGCAGGAACACTGAAGCTTTCTTT. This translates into CASSDGRNTEAFF.

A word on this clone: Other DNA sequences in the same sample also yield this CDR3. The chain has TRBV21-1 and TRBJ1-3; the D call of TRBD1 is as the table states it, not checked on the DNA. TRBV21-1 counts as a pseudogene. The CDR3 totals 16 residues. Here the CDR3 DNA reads TGTGCCAGCAGACGGGGACAGGGAGGCTCCGGAAACACCATATATTTT. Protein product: CASRRGQGGSGNTIYF.